This entry concerns a single TCR beta chain. The data stem from a study of OX40 agonist ivuxolimab in advanced cancers. Unmatched junction bases numbered 4, after V lost 3 bases and J lost 3 bases. This CDR3 region has 14 residues. Germline CDR1 reads MDHEN; CDR2 reads SYDVKM. TCRdb keeps only in-frame clones here, not all; method: immunoSEQ multiplex PCR. The sample shows 74,000 or so clones, about 93% of them seen only once. This sample comprised CD4+ or CD8+ T cells sorted from blood, obtained in a trial of the OX40 agonist ivuxolimab. This sequence was found in an adult with an advanced solid tumor such as melanoma, head and neck, liver or kidney cancer. J is TRBJ2-7 and V is TRBV28; TRBD1 matches at 8 bases. The DNA for the CDR3 is TGTGCCAGCAGTTTGGACAGGGCCTACTACGAGCAGTACTTC. Amino acids: CASSLDRAYYEQYF.